These 3 T cell receptor beta chains were sequenced from one sample in a study of graft-versus-host responses after intestinal transplantation. Antigens of these TCRs are unknown. Using immunoSEQ multiplex PCR, the repertoire was profiled, and TCRdb retains in-frame clones only, with some absent. Here the sample spans just under 65,000 clones, more than 85% being singletons. The sequences come from unstimulated CD8+ T cells sorted from spleen or lymph node cells, collected before transplant. The receptors stem from a human donor who was the organ donor for an intestinal transplant.

The J gene is TRBJ2-1, the V gene TRBV7-2; 15 nucleotides align to TRBD2. The CDR3 sequence is 19 residues long. CDR1 is SGHTA and CDR2 is FQGNSA in the germline V gene. V gave up 5 bases and J gave up 3 bases; unmatched junction bases: 11. CDR3 region: CASSPSWTSGRDHYNEQFF. The CDR3 region has the DNA TGTGCCAGCAGCCCATCCTGGACTAGCGGGAGGGATCACTACAATGAGCAGTTCTTC.

The chain recombines TRBV27 with TRBJ2-3, with 9 bases identical to TRBD2. Germline V CDR1 and CDR2: MNHEY, SMNVEV (reference sequence). The length of the CDR3 is 16 residues. Trimming at V came to 3 bases and at J to 4 bases, leaving 8 bases not matched to a gene. The CDR3 DNA sequence: TGTGCCAGCAGTTTTCTTAGCGGGAGAGGGGCAGATACGCAGTATTTT. Protein sequence: CASSFLSGRGADTQYF.

The V and J genes are TRBV5-6 and TRBJ1-2; 9 bases match TRBD1. The V gene's germline CDR1 is SGHDT and CDR2 YYEEEE. V shed 4 bases and J 7 bases; nucleotides not matched to a gene: 2. The CDR3 spans 12 residues. Here the CDR3 DNA reads TGTGCCAGCAGCCCGGGACAGGGTGGCTACACCTTC. It encodes CASSPGQGGYTF.